These 30 T cell receptor beta chains were all obtained from the same sample, sequenced in a study of blood T cell repertoires in COVID-19. Some clones are missing from TCRdb's copy, which holds only in-frame ones; the method was immunoSEQ multiplex PCR. The sample shows around 87,000 clones, about nine tenths of them seen only once. Sequenced material: peripheral blood. These receptors came from a human donor with active COVID-19. The donor label of this sample is uncertain.

This chain joins TRBV6-5 and TRBJ1-2; D may be TRBD1 (6 bases). CDR1 and CDR2 (germline): MNHEY, SVGAGI. The CDR3 spans 15 residues. Trimming took off 0 bases at V and 4 bases at J, with 12 bases between the two ends. The CDR3 DNA follows: TGTGCCAGCAGTTACTCGAGGCAGGGGATCTATGGCTACACCTTC. Its translation: CASSYSRQGIYGYTF.

The gene calls are TRBV4-1 and TRBJ2-1; 8 bases are shared with TRBD2. The trim removed 1 base at V and 2 bases at J, leaving 1 base unmatched. The germline V gene has CDR1 MGHRA and CDR2 YSYEKL. The CDR3 is 15 amino acids. DNA of the CDR3: TGCGCCAGCAGCCAAGCCGGGGGGGCCTACAATGAGCAGTTCTTC. It encodes CASSQAGGAYNEQFF.

This clone has more than one count but fewer than ten. V usage is TRBV6-2 or TRBV6-3 and J usage is TRBJ1-1; D ambiguous. The V and J ends lost 2 bases and 0 bases respectively, with 4 bases between them. Germline V CDR1 and CDR2: MNHEY, SVGEGT. There are 13 residues in the CDR3. CDR3 sequence reads: CASSYIVNTEAFF. The CDR3 region has the DNA TGTGCCAGCAGTTACATAGTGAACACTGAAGCTTTCTTT.

The chain combines TRBV14 with TRBJ2-1, with D possibly TRBD1 on 6 matching bases. Germline V gives CDR1 SGHDN, CDR2 FVKESK. This CDR3 has 17 residues. V lost 1 base and J 2 bases, leaving 15 bases between the germline ends. The CDR3 region has the DNA TGTGCCAGCAGCCAAGTTTTCACAGGGAAGCCCTACAATGAGCAGTTCTTC. This encodes CASSQVFTGKPYNEQFF.

This sequence joins TRBV2 and TRBJ1-6; possible D gene TRBD1, 6 bases. Trimming removed 7 bases at V and 9 bases at J, with 10 bases between. CDR3 length: 12 residues. Germline V gene sequence: CDR1 SNHLY, CDR2 FYNNEI. As DNA, the CDR3 is TGTGCCAGCAAGAACAGGGTTTCACCCCTCCACTTT. Its protein is CASKNRVSPLHF.

This clone has only one observation. The chain uses TRBV7-2 and TRBJ1-6, with a possible D match to TRBD1 (6 bases). V gave up 6 bases and J gave up 5 bases, with 11 bases separating them. CDR3 length equals 14 residues. CDR1 is SGHTA, CDR2 FQGNSA, per germline. The CDR3 here is CASRRTGNNSPLHF. The CDR3 DNA reads as TGTGCCAGCAGAAGAACAGGGAATAATTCACCCCTCCACTTT.

The chain joins TRBV5-4 to TRBJ2-7; 7 bases are shared with TRBD1. The CDR3 length is 15 residues. The germline gives CDR1 SGHNT, CDR2 YYREEE (reference sequence). The V gene end was trimmed by 4 bases and the J gene end by 5 bases; junction bases not matched to a gene: 12. This chain's CDR3 is CASSPVQGPSDEQYF. DNA for the CDR3: TGTGCCAGCAGCCCCGTACAGGGGCCGAGTGACGAGCAGTACTTC.

This chain connects TRBV5-1 to TRBJ1-3; D unresolved. This CDR3 has 12 residues. Germline V gives CDR1 SGHRS, CDR2 YFSETQ. The germline V and J ends were trimmed by 4 bases and 1 base, with 3 bases remaining between them. The CDR3 is CASSPSGNTIYF. CDR3 nucleotides: TGCGCCAGCAGCCCATCTGGAAACACCATATATTTT.

The chain carries TRBV2 and TRBJ2-3; 9 bases agree with TRBD2. The germline V gene has CDR1 SNHLY and CDR2 FYNNEI. Unmatched junction bases numbered 8, after V lost 2 bases and J lost 2 bases. CDR3 length equals 17 residues. This CDR3 is CASSEILAGAITDTQYF. The CDR3 bases are TGTGCCAGCAGTGAAATATTAGCGGGGGCCATCACAGATACGCAGTATTTT.

The CDR3 here is CASSLGGTYEQYF. The CDR3 nucleotides read TGCGCCAGCAGCTTGGGAGGCACCTACGAGCAGTACTTC. The rearrangement uses TRBV5-1 and TRBJ2-7; D is uncertain. The V gene lost 0 bases and the J gene lost 2 bases, with 6 bases spanning the gap. The CDR3 totals 13 residues. Germline V lookup: CDR1 SGHRS, CDR2 YFSETQ. The full variable domain, completed using reference TRBV5-1 and TRBJ2-7, is KAGVTQTPRYLIKTRGQQVTLSCSPISGHRSVSWYQQTPGQGLQFLFEYFSETQRNKGNFPGRFSGRQFSNSRSEMNVSTLELGDSALYLCASSLGGTYEQYFGPGTRLTVT.

V and J are TRBV5-1 and TRBJ2-3, with D uncertain. Germline V gene data show CDR1 as SGHRS and CDR2 as YFSETQ. V was trimmed by 5 bases and J by 0 bases, leaving 19 bases between them. This CDR3 comprises 17 residues. The CDR3 DNA reads TGCGCCAGCAGGGCGGCAATGCGTATTTTTAGCACAGATACGCAGTATTTT. It specifies CASRAAMRIFSTDTQYF. The whole variable domain, remainder taken from reference TRBV5-1 and TRBJ2-3, is KAGVTQTPRYLIKTRGQQVTLSCSPISGHRSVSWYQQTPGQGLQFLFEYFSETQRNKGNFPGRFSGRQFSNSRSEMNVSTLELGDSALYLCASRAAMRIFSTDTQYFGPGTRLTVL.

The chain joins TRBV9 to TRBJ1-2, with D perhaps TRBD1 (5 bases). Germline V gene lookup returns CDR1 SGDLS and CDR2 YYNGEE. Between the trimmed V and J ends, which lost 3 bases and 2 bases, there was a span of 14 bases. The CDR3 has 15 amino acids. CDR3 sequence (DNA): TGTGCCAGCAGCGGCCAACAGGCTGCCAACTATGGCTACACCTTC. Residues: CASSGQQAANYGYTF.

The genes are TRBV19 and TRBJ1-1, with TRBD1 identical over 8 bases. After removal of 5 bases from V and 7 bases from J, the junction contained 15 bases not matched to a gene. The germline V gene has CDR1 LNHDA and CDR2 SQIVND (reference sequence). This CDR3 is 16 amino acids long. In DNA form, the CDR3 reads TGTGCCAGTAGTCTCACGCAGGGGACAGGAGGACGTGAAGCTTTCTTT. It codes for CASSLTQGTGGREAFF.

The CDR3 loop reads CSASPLGGRGDGYTF. In DNA, the CDR3 is TGCAGTGCTAGTCCCCTCGGCGGGAGAGGGGATGGCTACACCTTC. The rearrangement joins TRBV20-1 to TRBJ1-2, with a possible D match to TRBD1 (5 bases). V shed 3 bases and J shed 6 bases, with 20 bases lying between them. Germline V gives CDR1 DFQATT, CDR2 SNEGSKA (reference sequence). This CDR3 contains 15 residues.

CDR3 residues: CASSYGTRTSEQYF. Written as DNA, the CDR3 is TGTGCCAGCAGTTACGGGACTAGAACTTCCGAGCAGTACTTC. The V and J genes are TRBV6-5 and TRBJ2-7, with 8 bases fitting TRBD2. The germline V gene encodes CDR1 MNHEY and CDR2 SVGAGI. Losses at the gene ends were 2 bases for V and 6 bases for J; bases not matched to a gene: 6. This CDR3 region has 14 residues.

The chain joins TRBV6-5 to TRBJ2-7, with 8 bases identical to TRBD2. The CDR3 runs to 16 residues. From germline, CDR1 is MNHEY and CDR2 SVGAGI. V shed 2 bases, J shed 2 bases, and the junction held 8 bases outside the gene matches. The CDR3 region is CASSYAGGSRPYEQYF. CDR3 in DNA: TGTGCCAGCAGTTACGCGGGGGGTTCCCGACCCTACGAGCAGTACTTC.

V usage is TRBV19 and J usage is TRBJ2-2; 8 bases map to TRBD1. The germline V gene encodes CDR1 LNHDA and CDR2 SQIVND (reference sequence). The CDR3 extends over 14 amino acids. Losses at the gene ends were 6 bases for V and 7 bases for J; bases not matched to a gene: 7. CDR3 nucleotides: TGTGCCAGTAGCCCAGGGGGCTTTGGCGGGGAGCTGTTTTTT. It translates to CASSPGGFGGELFF.

This clone has a single count. This chain connects TRBV28 to TRBJ2-1; D remains unclear. Trimming removed 6 bases at V and 1 base at J, with 16 bases between. From germline, CDR1 is MDHEN and CDR2 SYDVKM. This CDR3 comprises 16 residues. In DNA form, the CDR3 reads TGTGCCAGCAGCGCCTCGTCGGTAATTTCCTACAATGAGCAGTTCTTC. Its translation is CASSASSVISYNEQFF.

The rearrangement uses TRBV2 and TRBJ2-1, with 9 bases identical to TRBD2. The CDR3 spans 16 residues. V dropped 7 bases and J dropped 0; count of bases not matched to a gene: 7. The V gene's germline CDR1 is SNHLY and CDR2 FYNNEI. The CDR3 nucleotides are TGTGCCAGCAACCTCCCTAGCGGGGACTCCTACAATGAGCAGTTCTTC. It specifies CASNLPSGDSYNEQFF. Filled out from reference TRBV2 and TRBJ2-1, the complete variable domain reads EPEVTQTPSHQVTQMGQEVILRCVPISNHLYFYWYRQILGQKVEFLVSFYNNEISEKSEIFDDQFSVERPDGSNFTLKIRSTKLEDSAMYFCASNLPSGDSYNEQFFGPGTRLTVL.

This chain connects TRBV5-1 to TRBJ2-1; 12 bases agree with TRBD2. This CDR3 spans 19 amino acids. Germline-derived CDR1 and CDR2 are SGHRS and YFSETQ. Trimming cost V 1 base and J 4 bases; bases outside gene matches: 12. The CDR3, as DNA: TGCGCCAGCAGCTTGACACGACTAGCGGGGGCCCCGGGGTACAATGAGCAGTTCTTC. Amino acid sequence: CASSLTRLAGAPGYNEQFF. The full variable domain, in which reference TRBV5-1 and TRBJ2-1 provide the parts outside the CDR3, is KAGVTQTPRYLIKTRGQQVTLSCSPISGHRSVSWYQQTPGQGLQFLFEYFSETQRNKGNFPGRFSGRQFSNSRSEMNVSTLELGDSALYLCASSLTRLAGAPGYNEQFFGPGTRLTVL.

CDR3 amino acids: CASKLAGGSYEQYF. The CDR3 DNA reads as TGTGCCAGCAAACTAGCGGGGGGTTCCTACGAGCAGTACTTC. The V gene is TRBV5-5, the J gene TRBJ2-7; 12 bases match TRBD2. Germline values: CDR1 SGHKS, CDR2 YYEKEE (reference sequence). This CDR3 has 14 amino acids. The ends lost 6 bases at V and 1 base at J; junction bases unmatched: 2.

CDR3 residues: CAWSVRGDTGELFF. CDR3 nucleotide sequence: TGTGCCTGGAGTGTACGGGGAGACACCGGGGAGCTGTTTTTT. The chain uses TRBV30 and TRBJ2-2; D might be TRBD2 (5 bases). The CDR3 has 14 residues. Germline CDR1 is GTSNPN and CDR2 is SVGIG (reference sequence). V was cut by 0 bases and J by 3 bases, with 8 bases left in between. The full variable domain, in which reference TRBV30 and TRBJ2-2 provide the parts outside the CDR3, is SQTIHQWPATLVQPVGSPLSLECTVEGTSNPNLYWYRQAAGRGLQLLFYSVGIGQISSEVPQNLSASRPQDRQFILSSKKLLLSDSGFYLCAWSVRGDTGELFFGEGSRLTVL.

Note on this clone: Sequence at one end of the junction differs from germline and may be a read error. This sequence joins TRBV2 and TRBJ2-2; TRBD1 matches at 8 bases. The CDR3 is 14 residues long. Germline CDR1 is SNHLY and CDR2 is FYNNEI. The CDR3 nucleotides read TGTGCCAGCTGTGACAGGGGCTCCACCGGGGAGCTGTTTTTT. This sequence encodes CASCDRGSTGELFF.

This clone was found a few times. The rearrangement links TRBV15 to TRBJ1-5, with D hard to call. The germline gives CDR1 LNHNV, CDR2 YYDKDF (reference sequence). V lost 1 base and J 4 bases, leaving 8 bases between the germline ends. The length of the CDR3 is 14 residues. The DNA for the CDR3 is TGTGCCACCAGCAGAGGTGGCGGGAATCAGCCCCAGCATTTT. It yields the protein CATSRGGGNQPQHF.

CDR3 sequence reads: CASSQWAGSGQYF. The CDR3 coding sequence is TGCGCCAGCAGTCAATGGGCAGGAAGTGGGCAGTACTTC. V gene TRBV23-1 combines with J gene TRBJ2-7; D uncertain. TRBV23-1 is classed as an ORF, of uncertain function. With 1 base removed from V and 9 bases from J, the gap between germline ends came to 13 bases. This CDR3 contains 13 residues.

V gene TRBV4-1 combines with J gene TRBJ2-5, with 8 bases fitting TRBD1. In germline, CDR1 is MGHRA, CDR2 YSYEKL. The CDR3 consists of 13 residues. V trimming: 4 bases; J trimming: 5 bases; junction bases outside the gene matches: 3. CDR3 nucleotides: TGCGCCAGCAGCCGGGACAGGTGGGAGACCCAGTACTTC. Translation gives CASSRDRWETQYF.

The chain employs TRBV2 and TRBJ1-2, with D possibly being TRBD1 (6 bases). V was clipped by 8 bases and J by 4 bases, with 14 bases between them. Germline lookup yields CDR1 SNHLY and CDR2 FYNNEI. The CDR3 consists of 13 residues. The CDR3 sequence is CASQGQRLYGYTF. The CDR3 coding sequence is TGTGCCAGCCAAGGACAGCGCCTCTATGGCTACACCTTC.

This rearrangement joins TRBV5-1 to TRBJ2-1; 14 bases map to TRBD2. This CDR3 has 16 amino acids. Germline V gene sequence: CDR1 SGHRS, CDR2 YFSETQ. The V segment lost 2 bases and the J segment 3 bases; nucleotides outside the gene matches: 1. This CDR3 is CASSLGLAGGYNEQFF. The DNA of the CDR3 is TGCGCCAGCAGCTTAGGACTAGCGGGGGGCTACAATGAGCAGTTCTTC.

This chain links TRBV18 with TRBJ2-7; possible D gene TRBD1, 6 bases. V lost 3 bases, J lost 1 base, and 7 bases lay in between. From germline, CDR1 is KGHSH and CDR2 LQKENI. The CDR3 sequence is 13 residues long. Here the CDR3 reads CASSPGQSYEQYF. The DNA for the CDR3 is TGTGCCAGCTCACCCGGACAGTCCTACGAGCAGTACTTC.

This chain joins TRBV15 and TRBJ2-5; D call uncertain. V was cut by 4 bases and J by 7 bases, with 13 bases left in between. The CDR3 is made up of 13 amino acids. Germline CDR1 reads LNHNV; CDR2 reads YYDKDF (reference sequence). Here the CDR3 reads CATSKQTRRTQYF. The CDR3 DNA reads TGTGCCACCAGCAAACAGACCCGTAGGACCCAGTACTTC.